Each of the 27 T cell receptor beta chains below was sequenced from the same sample in a study of blood T cell repertoires in COVID-19. Assay: immunoSEQ multiplex PCR; the TCRdb copy retains only in-frame clones and omits some. The data hold just over 250,000 clones, with around nine tenths observed a single time. Sequencing was performed on peripheral blood. These receptor sequences come from a man aged 40-49 years who had recovered from COVID-19.

The rearrangement links TRBV19 to TRBJ1-1, with 9 bases fitting TRBD1. This CDR3 comprises 14 residues. From germline, CDR1 is LNHDA and CDR2 SQIVND (reference sequence). V gave up 5 bases and J gave up 5 bases; unmatched junction bases: 6. The CDR3 loop is CASSQRDRETEAFF. CDR3 in DNA: TGTGCCAGTAGTCAGAGGGACAGGGAGACTGAAGCTTTCTTT.

This chain uses TRBV7-8 with TRBJ2-7, with TRBD2 identical over 8 bases. CDR1 SGHVS and CDR2 FQNEAQ come from the germline V gene. The length of the CDR3 is 14 residues. V shed 5 bases, J shed 5 bases, and the junction held 8 bases outside the gene matches. CDR3 DNA: TGTGCCAGCAGCCCCCCCGCTAGCGGGCACGAGCAGTACTTC. Translated: CASSPPASGHEQYF.

The V gene is TRBV6-6, the J gene TRBJ1-5; no reliable D call. Germline CDR1 reads MNHNY; CDR2 reads SVGAGI (reference sequence). This CDR3 comprises 16 residues. Deletions cut 6 bases from V and 2 bases from J, with 17 bases between. The CDR3 DNA is TGTGCCAGCAGCCCCCACCCGACGGCGGGCAATCAGCCCCAGCATTTT. It specifies CASSPHPTAGNQPQHF.

The V call is TRBV5-4, the J call TRBJ2-5, with 15 bases aligning to TRBD2. The germline CDR1 and CDR2 sequences are SGHNT and YYREEE (reference sequence). This CDR3 region has 16 residues. Losses at the gene ends were 3 bases for V and 9 bases for J; bases not matched to a gene: 9. Here the CDR3 DNA reads TGTGCCAGCAGCTCCGGGACTAGCGGGGGGCCCCAGTCCCAGTACTTC. Its translation: CASSSGTSGGPQSQYF.

This CDR3 is CASGRLASEQYF. In DNA form, the CDR3 reads TGTGCCAGCGGGAGACTAGCGAGCGAGCAGTACTTC. This chain links TRBV7-9 with TRBJ2-7; 8 bases are shared with TRBD2. This CDR3 comprises 12 residues. From germline, CDR1 is SEHNR and CDR2 FQNEAQ (reference sequence). After removal of 8 bases from V and 6 bases from J, the junction contained 6 bases not matched to a gene. Supplemented by reference TRBV7-9 and TRBJ2-7, the full variable domain reads DTGVSQNPRHKITKRGQNVTFRCDPISEHNRLYWYRQTLGQGPEFLTYFQNEAQLEKSRLLSDRFSAERPKGSFSTLEIQRTEQGDSAMYLCASGRLASEQYFGPGTRLTVT.

The V gene is TRBV5-1, the J gene TRBJ2-7; D is uncertain. The length of the CDR3 is 14 residues. In germline, CDR1 is SGHRS, CDR2 YFSETQ. V lost 0 bases and J 5 bases, leaving 12 bases between the germline ends. The DNA of the CDR3 is TGCGCCAGCAGCTTGGGACGACTGGCCGACGAGCAGTACTTC. It yields the protein CASSLGRLADEQYF.

V and J are TRBV3-1 (or the pseudogene TRBV3-2) and TRBJ1-1, with a weak D call TRBD1 (6 bases). Between the trimmed V and J ends, which lost 4 bases and 0 bases, there was a span of 9 bases. CDR1 and CDR2 from the germline V gene are LGHDT and YNNKEL (reference sequence). The CDR3 has 14 residues. The CDR3 reads CASSRGTMNTEAFF. The CDR3 coding sequence is TGTGCCAGCAGCCGTGGGACAATGAACACTGAAGCTTTCTTT.

The gene calls are TRBV7-9 and TRBJ1-3, with 9 bases lining up with TRBD1. The CDR3 length is 14 residues. Trimming removed 4 bases from V and 4 bases from J; junction bases left unmatched: 2. CDR1 is SEHNR, CDR2 FQNEAQ, per germline (reference sequence). DNA for the CDR3: TGTGCCAGCAGCTCGGACAGGGGAGGAAACACCATATATTTT. It encodes CASSSDRGGNTIYF.

V usage is TRBV12-5 and J usage is TRBJ2-5, with D perhaps TRBD1 (6 bases). Germline lookup yields CDR1 LGHNT and CDR2 FRNRAP. V lost 1 base, J lost 2 bases, and 17 bases lay in between. This CDR3 is 17 amino acids long. The CDR3 DNA sequence: TGTGCTAGTGGTTTGGCGCAGGGACATTCGGGACAAGAGACCCAGTACTTC. It encodes CASGLAQGHSGQETQYF. Supplemented by reference TRBV12-5 and TRBJ2-5, the full variable domain reads DARVTQTPRHKVTEMGQEVTMRCQPILGHNTVFWYRQTMMQGLELLAYFRNRAPLDDSGMPKDRFSAEMPDATLATLKIQPSEPRDSAVYFCASGLAQGHSGQETQYFGPGTRLLVL.

The rearrangement joins TRBV19 to TRBJ1-2; D is uncertain. The CDR3 runs to 15 residues. V dropped 3 bases and J dropped 0 bases, with 11 bases sitting between them. Germline-derived CDR1 and CDR2 are LNHDA and SQIVND (reference sequence). CDR3 residues: CASSMYSSPNYGYTF. CDR3 nucleotide sequence: TGTGCCAGTAGTATGTACAGCAGCCCTAACTATGGCTACACCTTC.

The genes are TRBV7-2 and TRBJ1-5; D is ambiguous. The CDR3 has 12 residues. Per the germline V gene, CDR1 is SGHTA and CDR2 is FQGNSA. Between the trimmed V and J ends, which lost 3 bases and 3 bases, there was a span of 3 bases. This CDR3 is CASSFSNQPQHF. Here the CDR3 DNA reads TGTGCCAGCAGCTTCTCCAATCAGCCCCAGCATTTT.

This chain links TRBV3-1 (or the pseudogene TRBV3-2) with TRBJ2-2, with TRBD1 identical over 9 bases. The CDR3 spans 16 residues. Germline CDR1 is LGHDT and CDR2 is YNNKEL (reference sequence). V lost 5 bases to trimming and J lost 7 bases; unmatched junction nucleotides: 11. The CDR3 region has the DNA TGTGCCAGCAGCGACCGGGACAGGGCGAGGATCGGGGAGCTGTTTTTT. Translation gives CASSDRDRARIGELFF.

The chain is built from TRBV12-5 and TRBJ1-5; 8 bases fit TRBD1. The CDR3 contains 17 residues. Trimming cost V 1 base and J 4 bases; bases outside gene matches: 9. Germline V gene data show CDR1 as LGHNT and CDR2 as FRNRAP. This CDR3 is CASGLEAGGVGNQPQHF. The CDR3 DNA sequence: TGTGCTAGTGGTTTGGAGGCAGGGGGCGTAGGAAATCAGCCCCAGCATTTT.

The chain joins TRBV19 to TRBJ1-4; 8 bases are a match to TRBD1. The V and J ends lost 7 bases and 6 bases, in that order; junction bases with no gene match: 7. CDR1 and CDR2 (germline): LNHDA, SQIVND (reference sequence). The CDR3 loop spans 14 amino acids. CDR3 DNA: TGTGCCAGTACCCTCGGGACAGGCTATGAAAAACTGTTTTTT. As protein: CASTLGTGYEKLFF. Filled out from reference TRBV19 and TRBJ1-4, the complete variable domain reads DGGITQSPKYLFRKEGQNVTLSCEQNLNHDAMYWYRQDPGQGLRLIYYSQIVNDFQKGDIAEGYSVSREKKESFPLTVTSAQKNPTAFYLCASTLGTGYEKLFFGSGTQLSVL.

The CDR3 loop reads CASSRTGRTNEKLFF. CDR3 DNA sequence: TGCGCCAGCAGTCGGACAGGGCGGACTAATGAAAAACTGTTTTTT. J is TRBJ1-4 and V is TRBV5-1; 8 bases are a match to TRBD1. CDR1 and CDR2 from the germline V gene are SGHRS and YFSETQ. After removal of 5 bases from V and 2 bases from J, the junction contained 5 bases not matched to a gene. The CDR3 sequence is 15 residues long.

The chain recombines TRBV4-3 with TRBJ2-7; 15 nucleotides match TRBD2. Unmatched junction bases numbered 3, after V lost 3 bases and J lost 6 bases. The CDR3 has 15 residues. Per the germline V gene, CDR1 is LGHNA and CDR2 is YSLEER. The CDR3 is CASSQGTSGRFEQYF. CDR3 in DNA: TGCGCCAGCAGCCAGGGGACTAGCGGGAGGTTCGAGCAGTACTTC.

The chain combines TRBV5-1 with TRBJ1-1, with no clear D. CDR1 and CDR2 from the germline V gene are SGHRS and YFSETQ. The CDR3 spans 11 residues. The V gene lost 5 bases and the J gene lost 4 bases, with 6 bases spanning the gap. In DNA, the CDR3 is TGCGCCAGCAGGCTCGGCACTGAAGCTTTCTTT. Protein product: CASRLGTEAFF.

The genes are TRBV9 and TRBJ2-1; TRBD2 matches at 7 bases. The CDR3 runs to 15 residues. With V trimmed by 0 bases and J by 0 bases, 0 bases remained unmatched. The germline gives CDR1 SGDLS, CDR2 YYNGEE. CDR3 amino acids: CASSVGTSSYNEQFF. Here the CDR3 DNA reads TGTGCCAGCAGCGTAGGGACTAGCTCCTACAATGAGCAGTTCTTC.

The chain combines TRBV5-1 with TRBJ2-1, with 12 bases matching TRBD2. The CDR3 contains 16 residues. The ends lost 2 bases at V and 4 bases at J; junction bases unmatched: 4. The germline V gene has CDR1 SGHRS and CDR2 YFSETQ. The CDR3 sequence is CASSLSLAGGYNEQFF. The CDR3 bases are TGCGCCAGCAGCTTATCTCTAGCGGGGGGGTACAATGAGCAGTTCTTC.

The CDR3 region is CASSSRGTSSPDTQYF. The CDR3 DNA sequence: TGTGCCAGCAGTTCAAGGGGGACAAGTAGTCCAGATACGCAGTATTTT. The chain has TRBV27 and TRBJ2-3; D is possibly TRBD1 (6 bases). The CDR3 covers 16 residues. Trimming cost V 4 bases and J 4 bases, with 18 bases left between them. The V gene's germline CDR1 is MNHEY and CDR2 SMNVEV (reference sequence).

This chain joins TRBV4-3 and TRBJ2-1, with 7 positions matching TRBD2. The V gene end was trimmed by 4 bases and the J gene end by 5 bases; junction bases not matched to a gene: 11. This CDR3 is built from 16 residues. CDR1 LGHNA and CDR2 YSLEER come from the germline V gene. This CDR3 reads CASSPRRAGDDNEQFF. CDR3 sequence (DNA): TGCGCCAGCAGCCCACGGAGGGCGGGAGACGACAATGAGCAGTTCTTC.

The V and J genes are TRBV11-2 and TRBJ1-2, with D unclear. The CDR3 is made up of 17 amino acids. Trimming left V 0 bases short and J 0 bases short, with 14 bases between. CDR1 is SGHAT and CDR2 is FQNNGV in the germline V gene. The CDR3 DNA sequence: TGTGCCAGCAGCTTAGATCTAAAGCAGGTGCCTAACTATGGCTACACCTTC. Its translation is CASSLDLKQVPNYGYTF.

The genes are TRBV9 and TRBJ2-1; 11 nucleotides line up with TRBD2. J lost 6 bases, V lost 0 bases, and 5 bases had no gene match. Germline CDR1 and CDR2: SGDLS and YYNGEE. The CDR3 loop spans 16 amino acids. The CDR3 protein is CASSVGVGTSGNEQFF. DNA of the CDR3: TGTGCCAGCAGCGTAGGGGTCGGGACTAGCGGCAATGAGCAGTTCTTC. The full variable domain, completed using reference TRBV9 and TRBJ2-1, is DSGVTQTPKHLITATGQRVTLRCSPRSGDLSVYWYQQSLDQGLQFLIQYYNGEERAKGNILERFSAQQFPDLHSELNLSSLELGDSALYFCASSVGVGTSGNEQFFGPGTRLTVL.

This rearrangement joins TRBV5-1 to TRBJ2-7; 11 positions match TRBD2. The J segment lost 5 bases and the V segment lost 1 base, leaving 11 bases of the junction unmatched. Germline V lookup: CDR1 SGHRS, CDR2 YFSETQ. This CDR3 has 17 residues. Here the CDR3 reads CASSLSATSGTFNEQYF. Here the CDR3 DNA reads TGCGCCAGCAGCTTGTCAGCGACTAGCGGGACTTTTAACGAGCAGTACTTC.

CDR3 sequence reads: CASSLTTGSRETQYF. DNA for the CDR3: TGCGCCAGCAGCTTGACGACAGGGTCTAGGGAGACCCAGTACTTC. The chain recombines TRBV5-1 with TRBJ2-5; TRBD1 aligns across 7 bases. The CDR3 runs 15 residues. Per the germline V gene, CDR1 is SGHRS and CDR2 is YFSETQ. Losses at the gene ends were 1 base for V and 5 bases for J; bases not matched to a gene: 8. The variable domain in full, with the rest retrieved from reference TRBV5-1 and TRBJ2-5, is KAGVTQTPRYLIKTRGQQVTLSCSPISGHRSVSWYQQTPGQGLQFLFEYFSETQRNKGNFPGRFSGRQFSNSRSEMNVSTLELGDSALYLCASSLTTGSRETQYFGPGTRLLVL.

The chain combines TRBV25-1 with TRBJ2-7; 7 bases are shared with TRBD2. Germline values: CDR1 MGHDK, CDR2 SYGVNS. With 7 bases clipped from V and 7 bases from J, the junction kept 16 bases outside the gene matches. CDR3 length: 15 amino acids. The CDR3 DNA follows: TGTGCCAGCAAGCCAACCGGGGGGTTACCTGGAGAGCAGTACTTC. Its translation is CASKPTGGLPGEQYF.

In this sample, this clone turned up once. The chain recombines TRBV5-1 with TRBJ2-5, with 11 bases fitting TRBD2. V was clipped by 3 bases and J by 2 bases; unmatched bases: 6. Germline V gene lookup returns CDR1 SGHRS and CDR2 YFSETQ. This CDR3 has 16 residues. The CDR3 here is CASSSGLAEPQETQYF. The CDR3 nucleotides are TGCGCCAGCAGCTCGGGACTAGCGGAACCGCAAGAGACCCAGTACTTC.